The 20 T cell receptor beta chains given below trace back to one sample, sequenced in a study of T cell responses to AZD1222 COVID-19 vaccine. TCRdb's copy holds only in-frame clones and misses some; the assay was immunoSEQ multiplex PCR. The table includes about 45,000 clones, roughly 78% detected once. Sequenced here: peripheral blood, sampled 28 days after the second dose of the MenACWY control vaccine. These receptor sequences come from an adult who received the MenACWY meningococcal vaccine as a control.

The CDR3 coding sequence is TGTGCCAGCAGTTTATCGAGTGGGGCAGGGCGAAGCGAGCAGTACGTC. It yields the protein CASSLSSGAGRSEQYV. V and J are TRBV27 and TRBJ2-7; maybe TRBD1 (5 bases). The CDR3 extends over 16 amino acids. V was trimmed by 0 bases and J by 6 bases, leaving 18 bases between them. Germline V lookup: CDR1 MNHEY, CDR2 SMNVEV (reference sequence).

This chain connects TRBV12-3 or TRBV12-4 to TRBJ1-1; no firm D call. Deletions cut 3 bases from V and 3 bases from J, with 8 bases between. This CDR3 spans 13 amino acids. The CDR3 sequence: CASSFNVHTEAFF. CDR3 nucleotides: TGTGCCAGCAGTTTTAATGTGCACACTGAAGCTTTCTTT.

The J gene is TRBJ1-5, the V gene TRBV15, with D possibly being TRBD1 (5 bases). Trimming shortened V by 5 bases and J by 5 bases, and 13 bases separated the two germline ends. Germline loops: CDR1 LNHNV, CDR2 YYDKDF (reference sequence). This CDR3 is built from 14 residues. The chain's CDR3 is CATSGQGEDQPQHF. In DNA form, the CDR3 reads TGTGCCACCAGCGGTCAGGGTGAGGATCAGCCCCAGCATTTT.

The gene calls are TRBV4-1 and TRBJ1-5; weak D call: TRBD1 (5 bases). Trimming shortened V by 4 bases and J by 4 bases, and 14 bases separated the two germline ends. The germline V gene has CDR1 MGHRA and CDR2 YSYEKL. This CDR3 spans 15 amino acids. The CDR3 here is CASSPTGTPNQPQHF. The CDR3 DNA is TGCGCCAGCAGCCCAACGGGGACGCCGAATCAGCCCCAGCATTTT.

The CDR3 bases are TGTGCCAGCAGTTTCGGACTTAGGTCGTGGGTCTATGGCTACACCTTC. It yields the protein CASSFGLRSWVYGYTF. V is TRBV28 and J is TRBJ1-2, with no clear D. CDR3 length: 16 residues. Germline V gives CDR1 MDHEN, CDR2 SYDVKM. The V end was cut by 3 bases, the J end by 4 bases, with 18 bases between.

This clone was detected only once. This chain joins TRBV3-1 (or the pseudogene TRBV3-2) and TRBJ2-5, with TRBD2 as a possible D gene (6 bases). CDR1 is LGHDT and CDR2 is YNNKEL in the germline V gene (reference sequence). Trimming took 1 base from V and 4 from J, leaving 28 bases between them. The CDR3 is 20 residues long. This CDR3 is CASSQGVVSGGAGRRETQYF. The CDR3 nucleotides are TGTGCCAGCAGCCAAGGGGTGGTCTCCGGAGGGGCGGGGCGGAGAGAGACCCAGTACTTC.

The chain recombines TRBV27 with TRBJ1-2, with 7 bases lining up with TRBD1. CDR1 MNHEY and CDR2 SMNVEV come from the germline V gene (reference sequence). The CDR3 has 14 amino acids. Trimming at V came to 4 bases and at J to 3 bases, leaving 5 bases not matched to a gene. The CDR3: CASSSRDSYYGYTF. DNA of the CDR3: TGTGCCAGCAGTTCCCGGGACAGCTACTATGGCTACACCTTC.

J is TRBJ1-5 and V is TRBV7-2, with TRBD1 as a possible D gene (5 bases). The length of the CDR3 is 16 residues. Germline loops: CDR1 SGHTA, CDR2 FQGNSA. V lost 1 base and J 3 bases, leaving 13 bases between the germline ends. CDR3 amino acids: CASSLGTQGSNQPQHF. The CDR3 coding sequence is TGTGCCAGCAGCTTAGGGACTCAGGGCTCCAATCAGCCCCAGCATTTT.

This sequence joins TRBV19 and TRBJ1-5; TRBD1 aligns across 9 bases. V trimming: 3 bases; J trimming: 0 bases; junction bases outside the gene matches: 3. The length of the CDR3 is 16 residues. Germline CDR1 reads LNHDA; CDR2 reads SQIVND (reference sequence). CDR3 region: CASSMGTGNSNQPQHF. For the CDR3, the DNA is TGTGCCAGTAGTATGGGGACAGGGAATAGCAATCAGCCCCAGCATTTT.

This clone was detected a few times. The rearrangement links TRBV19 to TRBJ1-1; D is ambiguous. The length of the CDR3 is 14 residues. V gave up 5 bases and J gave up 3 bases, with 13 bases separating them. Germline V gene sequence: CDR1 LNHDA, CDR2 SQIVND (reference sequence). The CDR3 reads CASSPDGRDTEAFF. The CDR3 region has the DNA TGTGCCAGTAGTCCTGACGGACGGGACACTGAAGCTTTCTTT. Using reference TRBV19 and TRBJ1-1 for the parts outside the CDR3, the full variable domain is DGGITQSPKYLFRKEGQNVTLSCEQNLNHDAMYWYRQDPGQGLRLIYYSQIVNDFQKGDIAEGYSVSREKKESFPLTVTSAQKNPTAFYLCASSPDGRDTEAFFGQGTRLTVV.

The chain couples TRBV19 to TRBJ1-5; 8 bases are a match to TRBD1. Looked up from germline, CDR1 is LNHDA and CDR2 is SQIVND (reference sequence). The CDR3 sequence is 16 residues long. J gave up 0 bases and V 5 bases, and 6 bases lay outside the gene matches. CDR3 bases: TGTGCCAGTAGTCACAGGGGGGATTTTAGCAATCAGCCCCAGCATTTT. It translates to CASSHRGDFSNQPQHF.

The CDR3 reads CASSRDTQYF. The CDR3, as DNA: TGTGCCAGCTCAAGAGATACGCAGTATTTT. The chain uses TRBV6-5 and TRBJ2-3, with unresolved D. CDR1 and CDR2 from the germline V gene are MNHEY and SVGAGI. V was clipped by 8 bases and J by 5 bases, with 5 bases between them. CDR3 length equals 10 residues.

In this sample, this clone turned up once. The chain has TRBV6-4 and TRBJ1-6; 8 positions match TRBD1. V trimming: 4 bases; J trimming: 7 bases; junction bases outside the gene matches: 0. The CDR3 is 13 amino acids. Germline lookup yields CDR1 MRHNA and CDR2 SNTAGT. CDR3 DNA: TGTGCCAGCAGTGGGACAGGGAATTCACCCCTCCACTTT. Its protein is CASSGTGNSPLHF.

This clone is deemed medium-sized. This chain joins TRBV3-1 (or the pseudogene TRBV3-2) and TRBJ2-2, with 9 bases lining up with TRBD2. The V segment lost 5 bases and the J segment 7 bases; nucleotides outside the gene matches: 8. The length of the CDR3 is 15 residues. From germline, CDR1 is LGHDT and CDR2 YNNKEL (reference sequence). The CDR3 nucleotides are TGTGCCAGCAGCTCCGGGGCGGGGGGGGGCGGGGAGCTGTTTTTT. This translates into CASSSGAGGGGELFF.

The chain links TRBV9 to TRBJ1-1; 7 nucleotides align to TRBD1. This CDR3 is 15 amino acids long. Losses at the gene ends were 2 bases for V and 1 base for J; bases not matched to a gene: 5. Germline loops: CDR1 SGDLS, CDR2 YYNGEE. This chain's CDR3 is CASSVGGTANTEAFF. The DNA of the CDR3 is TGTGCCAGCAGCGTGGGAGGGACAGCGAACACTGAAGCTTTCTTT.

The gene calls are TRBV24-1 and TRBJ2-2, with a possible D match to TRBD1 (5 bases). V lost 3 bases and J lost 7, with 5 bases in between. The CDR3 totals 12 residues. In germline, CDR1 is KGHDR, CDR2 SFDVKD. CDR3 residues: CATSDRGGELFF. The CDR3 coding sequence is TGTGCCACCAGTGATAGGGGCGGGGAGCTGTTTTTT.

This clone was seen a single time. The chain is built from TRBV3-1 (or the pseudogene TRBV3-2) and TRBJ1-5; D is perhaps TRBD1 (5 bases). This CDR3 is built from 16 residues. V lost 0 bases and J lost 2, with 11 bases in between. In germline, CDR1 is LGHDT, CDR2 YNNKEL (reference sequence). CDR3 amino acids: CASSQDSRGGNQPQHF. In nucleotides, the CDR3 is TGTGCCAGCAGCCAAGATTCGCGGGGGGGCAATCAGCCCCAGCATTTT.

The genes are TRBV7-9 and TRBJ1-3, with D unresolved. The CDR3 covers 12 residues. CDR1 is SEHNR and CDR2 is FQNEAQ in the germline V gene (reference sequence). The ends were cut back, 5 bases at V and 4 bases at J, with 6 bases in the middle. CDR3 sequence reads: CASSPSGNTIYF. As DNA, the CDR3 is TGTGCCAGCAGCCCCTCCGGAAACACCATATATTTT.

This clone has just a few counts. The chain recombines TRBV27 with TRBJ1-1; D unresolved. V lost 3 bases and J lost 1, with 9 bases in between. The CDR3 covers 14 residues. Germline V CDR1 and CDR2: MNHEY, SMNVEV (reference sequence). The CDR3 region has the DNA TGTGCCAGCAGTTTGTGGGGTACGAACACTGAAGCTTTCTTT. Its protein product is CASSLWGTNTEAFF.

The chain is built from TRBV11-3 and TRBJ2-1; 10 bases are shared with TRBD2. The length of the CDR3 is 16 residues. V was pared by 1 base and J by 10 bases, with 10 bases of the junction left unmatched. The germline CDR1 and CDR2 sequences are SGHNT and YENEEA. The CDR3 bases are TGTGCCAGCAGCTTAGTGTCGGCTAGCGGGGGCGGGGAGCAGTTCTTC. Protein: CASSLVSASGGGEQFF. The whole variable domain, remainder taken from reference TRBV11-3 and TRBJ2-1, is EAGVVQSPRYKIIEKKQPVAFWCNPISGHNTLYWYLQNLGQGPELLIRYENEEAVDDSQLPKDRFSAERLKGVDSTLKIQPAELGDSAVYLCASSLVSASGGGEQFFGPGTRLTVL.